This is a list of T cell receptor beta chains from one sample in a study of cytotoxic CD8 clonotypes in ibrutinib-treated CLL. Sequencing used immunoSEQ multiplex PCR; TCRdb keeps in-frame clones, though not all of them. The repertoire holds more than 110,000 clones, with 76% as singletons. This material consisted of PBMCs, taken after 24 months of ibrutinib treatment. The receptors were sampled from a human donor with chronic lymphocytic leukemia. Both conserved end residues are part of each CDR3. Expanded clones are given a class, and other clones once, few, many or no size at all.

v_gene,abundance,CDR3aa
TRBV18,.,CASSPQGGLDEKLFF
TRBV4-2,.,CASSQGAGNRYEQYF
TRBV27,.,CASSFGGGDTGELFF
TRBV18,.,CASSPPVGAVTDTQYF
TRBV11-3,few,CASSPGGVPTDTQYF
TRBV19,.,CASSFPPGLAGPGVTQYF
TRBV28,.,CASRRTARGPYEQYF
TRBV11-2,few,CASSLVGITGNTIYF
TRBV5-4,.,CASSFGWGGTGELFF
TRBV7-3,.,CASSSGLAGGPGTGELFF
TRBV27,.,CASSLDRAGGYTF
TRBV6-1,.,CASSPTRGGGYTF
TRBV11-1,.,CASSLGDLQQYF
TRBV7-8,.,CASSSPTTGETQYF
TRBV7-9,.,CASSPPAPTLREQYF
TRBV7-3,once,CASSLGTSTDEQFF
TRBV5-1,.,CASSLGGGINQPQHF
TRBV5-1,.,CASSRVTGPSTDTQYF
TRBV7-8,.,CASSLISGTDTQYF
TRBV7-9,.,CASSLEGTGGTEAFF
TRBV7-3,once,CASSPTGTSGETQYF
TRBV19,.,CASSAKQGWDNQPQHF